The TCR beta chain under discussion was sequenced for a study of T-cell memory formation after mild COVID-19. In the study overall: Largely, the TCR clusters proved donor specific. General observations from the study: Specificity for SARS-CoV-2 was not confirmed among the second-wave clones peaking on day 37.

MiXCR was run by TCRdb on the 5' RACE reads, yielding one entry per CDR3 protein. The table records around 300,000 distinct CDR3 sequences, approximately 13% of them present only once. About this clonotype: The antigen is unknown.

The receptor was derived from a man aged 18 to 29 who had mild COVID-19 (a few samples of this study predate the infection). Cell type and time point are not known. Input material: PBMCs or a T cell subset sorted from them (not recorded which).

CDR3 in DNA: TGCAGTGCTCCTCTCGCGGGCCGTAGCACAGATACGCAGTATTTT. It translates to CSAPLAGRSTDTQYF. The rearrangement joins TRBV20-1 to TRBJ2-3; a possible D gene is TRBD2 (5 bases). Trimming left V 5 bases short and J 0 bases short, with 15 bases between. The CDR3 runs to 15 residues. Per germline, CDR1 DFQATT and CDR2 SNEGSKA (reference sequence).